This T cell receptor beta chain was identified in a study of a mutant IDH1 vaccine in newly diagnosed glioma. About the research overall: Initiation of the vaccine course occurred 4-6 weeks after radiotherapy alone, or alongside temozolomide cycles. Every participant had undergone radiotherapy, temozolomide, or both before, and most underwent both.

Time point specified: week 5, during vaccination. All doses held 300 ug of mutant IDH1 20-mer peptide, with topical imiquimod. The data were produced by immunoSEQ multiplex PCR, yet TCRdb's version contains in-frame clones alone and is incomplete. The sample shows fewer than 65,000 clones, 70% to 90% of them seen only once. The germline V gene encodes CDR1 SGHRS and CDR2 YFSETQ. Trimming cost V 6 bases and J 4 bases, with 16 bases left between them. This CDR3 spans 15 amino acids. Concerning this clone: Its antigen is not known.

This receptor was identified in a man aged 25-40 years with glioma. The J gene is TRBJ2-2, the V gene TRBV5-1; D might be TRBD2 (5 bases). The starting material was PBMCs, obtained from a glioma patient whose treatment included an IDH1 peptide vaccine. In DNA, the CDR3 is TGCGCCAGCACCATGACACTAGAAATCACCGGGGAGCTGTTTTTT. This sequence encodes CASTMTLEITGELFF.